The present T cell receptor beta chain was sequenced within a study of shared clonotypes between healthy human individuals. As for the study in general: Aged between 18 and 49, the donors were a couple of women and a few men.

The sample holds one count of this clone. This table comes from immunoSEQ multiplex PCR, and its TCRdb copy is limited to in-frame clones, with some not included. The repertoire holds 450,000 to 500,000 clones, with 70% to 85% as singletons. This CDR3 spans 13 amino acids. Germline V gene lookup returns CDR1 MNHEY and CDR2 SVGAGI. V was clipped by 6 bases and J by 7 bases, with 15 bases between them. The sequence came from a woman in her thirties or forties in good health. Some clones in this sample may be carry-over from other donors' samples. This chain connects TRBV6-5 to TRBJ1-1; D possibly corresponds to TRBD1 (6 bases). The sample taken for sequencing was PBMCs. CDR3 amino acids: CASSRGGQGEAFF. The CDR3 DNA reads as TGTGCCAGCAGCCGTGGGGGGCAGGGTGAAGCTTTCTTT.